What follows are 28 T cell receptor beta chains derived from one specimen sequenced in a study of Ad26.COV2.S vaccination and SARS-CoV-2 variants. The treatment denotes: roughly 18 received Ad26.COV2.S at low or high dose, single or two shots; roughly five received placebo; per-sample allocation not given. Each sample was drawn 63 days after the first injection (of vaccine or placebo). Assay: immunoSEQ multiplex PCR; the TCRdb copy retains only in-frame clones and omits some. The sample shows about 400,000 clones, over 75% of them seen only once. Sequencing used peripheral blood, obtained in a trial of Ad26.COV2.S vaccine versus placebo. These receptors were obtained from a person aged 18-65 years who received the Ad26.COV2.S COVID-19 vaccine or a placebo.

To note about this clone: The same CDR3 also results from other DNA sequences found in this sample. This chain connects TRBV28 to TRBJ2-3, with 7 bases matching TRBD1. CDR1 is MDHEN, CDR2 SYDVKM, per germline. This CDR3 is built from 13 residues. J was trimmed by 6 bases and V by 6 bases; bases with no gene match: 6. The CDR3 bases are TGTGCCAGCAGGCCAACAGGGGCCGATACGCAGTATTTT. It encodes CASRPTGADTQYF.

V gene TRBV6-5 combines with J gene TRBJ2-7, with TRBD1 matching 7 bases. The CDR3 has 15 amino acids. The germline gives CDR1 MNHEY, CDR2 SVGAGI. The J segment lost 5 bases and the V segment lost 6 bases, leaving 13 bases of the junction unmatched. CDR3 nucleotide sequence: TGTGCCAGCAGCATATCCGGGACAGAGGGTCACGAGCAGTACTTC. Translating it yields CASSISGTEGHEQYF.

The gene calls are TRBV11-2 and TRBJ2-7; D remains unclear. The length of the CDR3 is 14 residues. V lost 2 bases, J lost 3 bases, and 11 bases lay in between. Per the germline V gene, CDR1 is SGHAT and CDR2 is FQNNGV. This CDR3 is CASSLLQDLYEQYF. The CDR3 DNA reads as TGTGCCAGCAGCTTACTCCAGGACCTCTACGAGCAGTACTTC.

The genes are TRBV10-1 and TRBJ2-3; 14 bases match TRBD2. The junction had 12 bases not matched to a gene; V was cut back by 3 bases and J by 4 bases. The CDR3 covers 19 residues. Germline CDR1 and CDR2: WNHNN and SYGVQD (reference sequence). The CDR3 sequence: CASSDTFQGLAGAADTQYF. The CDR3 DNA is TGCGCCAGCAGTGACACCTTCCAGGGACTAGCGGGAGCGGCAGATACGCAGTATTTT.

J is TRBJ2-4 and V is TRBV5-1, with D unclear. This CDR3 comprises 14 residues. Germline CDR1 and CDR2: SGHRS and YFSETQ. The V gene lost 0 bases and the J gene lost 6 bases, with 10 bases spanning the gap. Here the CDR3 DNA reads TGCGCCAGCAGCTTGGTAGGTGGCGGAAACATTCAGTACTTC. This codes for CASSLVGGGNIQYF.

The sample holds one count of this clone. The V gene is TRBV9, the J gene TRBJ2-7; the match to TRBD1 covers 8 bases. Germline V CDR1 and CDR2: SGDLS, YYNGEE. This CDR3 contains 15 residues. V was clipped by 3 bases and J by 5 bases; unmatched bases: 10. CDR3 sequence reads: CASSASKAQGDEQYF. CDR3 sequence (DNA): TGTGCCAGCAGCGCTTCCAAGGCACAGGGGGACGAGCAGTACTTC.

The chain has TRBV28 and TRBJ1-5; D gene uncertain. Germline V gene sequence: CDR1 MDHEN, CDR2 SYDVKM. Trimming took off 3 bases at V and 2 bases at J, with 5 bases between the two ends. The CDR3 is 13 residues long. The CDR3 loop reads CASSFFGNQPQHF. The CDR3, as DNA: TGTGCCAGCAGTTTTTTTGGCAATCAGCCCCAGCATTTT.

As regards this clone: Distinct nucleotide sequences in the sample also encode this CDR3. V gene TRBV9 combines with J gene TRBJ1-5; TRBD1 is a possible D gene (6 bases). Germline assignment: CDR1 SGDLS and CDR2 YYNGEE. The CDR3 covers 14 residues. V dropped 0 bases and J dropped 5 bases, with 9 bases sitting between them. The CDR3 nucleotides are TGTGCCAGCAGCGTAGAAGGGGGGGATCAGCCCCAGCATTTT. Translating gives CASSVEGGDQPQHF.

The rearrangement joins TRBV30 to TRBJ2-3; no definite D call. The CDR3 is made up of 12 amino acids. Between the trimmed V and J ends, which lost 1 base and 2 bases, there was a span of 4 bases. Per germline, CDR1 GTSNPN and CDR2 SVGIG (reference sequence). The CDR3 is CAWSEDTDTQYF. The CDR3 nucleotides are TGTGCCTGGAGTGAAGACACAGATACGCAGTATTTT.

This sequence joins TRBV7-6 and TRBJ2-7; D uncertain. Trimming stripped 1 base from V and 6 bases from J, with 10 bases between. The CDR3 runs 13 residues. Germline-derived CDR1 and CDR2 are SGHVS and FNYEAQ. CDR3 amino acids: CASSLGDGVEQYF. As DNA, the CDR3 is TGTGCCAGCAGCTTAGGAGACGGCGTCGAGCAGTACTTC.

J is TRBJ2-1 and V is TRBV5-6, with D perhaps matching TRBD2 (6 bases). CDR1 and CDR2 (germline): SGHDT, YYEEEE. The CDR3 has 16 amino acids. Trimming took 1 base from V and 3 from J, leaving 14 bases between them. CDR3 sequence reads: CASSLYGSAGYNEQFF. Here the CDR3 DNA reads TGTGCCAGCAGCTTGTACGGATCAGCGGGCTACAATGAGCAGTTCTTC. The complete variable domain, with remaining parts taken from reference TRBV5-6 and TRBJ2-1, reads DAGVTQSPTHLIKTRGQQVTLRCSPKSGHDTVSWYQQALGQGPQFIFQYYEEEERQRGNFPDRFSGHQFPNYSSELNVNALLLGDSALYLCASSLYGSAGYNEQFFGPGTRLTVL.

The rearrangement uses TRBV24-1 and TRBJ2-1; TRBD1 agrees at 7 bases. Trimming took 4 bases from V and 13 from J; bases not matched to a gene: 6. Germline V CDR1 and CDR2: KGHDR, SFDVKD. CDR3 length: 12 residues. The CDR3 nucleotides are TGTGCCACCAGTGAGTACAGGGGCGGACAGTTCTTC. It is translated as CATSEYRGGQFF.

The CDR3 is CASSATERGSYNEQFF. The CDR3 region has the DNA TGTGCCAGCAGCGCCACCGAGCGGGGCTCCTACAATGAGCAGTTCTTC. This chain links TRBV7-9 with TRBJ2-1; 7 bases fit TRBD2. Germline lookup yields CDR1 SEHNR and CDR2 FQNEAQ (reference sequence). Trimming removed 5 bases from V and 0 bases from J; junction bases left unmatched: 7. The CDR3 loop spans 16 amino acids.

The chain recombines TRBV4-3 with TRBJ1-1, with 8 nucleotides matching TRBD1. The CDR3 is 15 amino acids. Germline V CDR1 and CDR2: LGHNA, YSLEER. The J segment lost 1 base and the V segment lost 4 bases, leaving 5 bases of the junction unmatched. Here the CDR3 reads CASSLGTGSNTEAFF. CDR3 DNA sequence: TGCGCCAGCAGCCTCGGGACAGGATCGAACACTGAAGCTTTCTTT.

For the CDR3, the DNA is TGTGCCAGAAGCCCCCAGCGCGAGCAGTTCTTC. Translation: CARSPQREQFF. The V and J genes are TRBV5-3 and TRBJ2-1; the D is unclear. TRBV5-3 is designated an ORF whose function remains uncertain. Trimming removed 4 bases from V and 10 bases from J, with 9 bases in between. The CDR3 has 11 residues.

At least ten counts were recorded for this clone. The CDR3 DNA follows: TGTGCCAGCAGCCAAGTCGTTGGGGCTAGCGGGACCCCAGAGACCCAGTACTTC. Translated, it gives CASSQVVGASGTPETQYF. This chain joins TRBV3-1 (or the pseudogene TRBV3-2) and TRBJ2-5; TRBD2 matches 9 bases. Germline CDR1 LGHDT, CDR2 YNNKEL (reference sequence). The V segment lost 1 base and the J segment 4 bases; nucleotides outside the gene matches: 13. The CDR3 loop spans 18 amino acids.

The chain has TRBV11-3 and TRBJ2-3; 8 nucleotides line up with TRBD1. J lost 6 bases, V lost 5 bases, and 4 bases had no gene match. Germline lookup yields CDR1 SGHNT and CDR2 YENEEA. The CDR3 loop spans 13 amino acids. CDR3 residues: CASSHRGTDTQYF. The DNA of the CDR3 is TGTGCCAGCAGCCACAGGGGGACGGATACGCAGTATTTT.

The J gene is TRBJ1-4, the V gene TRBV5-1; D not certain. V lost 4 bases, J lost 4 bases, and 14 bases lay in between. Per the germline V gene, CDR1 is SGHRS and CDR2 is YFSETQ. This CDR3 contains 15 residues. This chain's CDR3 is CASSDPRADNEKLFF. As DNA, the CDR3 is TGCGCCAGCAGCGATCCGCGTGCCGATAATGAAAAACTGTTTTTT. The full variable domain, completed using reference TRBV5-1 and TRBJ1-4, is KAGVTQTPRYLIKTRGQQVTLSCSPISGHRSVSWYQQTPGQGLQFLFEYFSETQRNKGNFPGRFSGRQFSNSRSEMNVSTLELGDSALYLCASSDPRADNEKLFFGSGTQLSVL.

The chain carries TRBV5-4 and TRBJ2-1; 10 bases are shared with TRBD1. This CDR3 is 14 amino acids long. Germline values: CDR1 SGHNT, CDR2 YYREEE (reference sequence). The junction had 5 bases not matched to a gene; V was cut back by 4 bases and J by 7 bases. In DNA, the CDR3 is TGTGCCAGCAGCCGACCGGGACAGGGGAATGAGCAGTTCTTC. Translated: CASSRPGQGNEQFF.

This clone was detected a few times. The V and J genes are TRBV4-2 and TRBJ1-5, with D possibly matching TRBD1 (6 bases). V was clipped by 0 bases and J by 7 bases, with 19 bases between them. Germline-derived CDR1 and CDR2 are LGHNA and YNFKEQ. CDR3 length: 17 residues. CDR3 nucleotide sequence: TGTGCCAGCAGCCAAGATGTACGAACAGGGCTAGGGCAGCCCCAGCATTTT. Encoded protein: CASSQDVRTGLGQPQHF.

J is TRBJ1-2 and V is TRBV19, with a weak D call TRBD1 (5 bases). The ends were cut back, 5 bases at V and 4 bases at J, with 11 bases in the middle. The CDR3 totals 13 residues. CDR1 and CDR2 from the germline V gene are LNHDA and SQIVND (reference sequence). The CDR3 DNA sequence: TGTGCCAGTAGTGCCGGGGGAATCTATGGCTACACCTTC. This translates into CASSAGGIYGYTF. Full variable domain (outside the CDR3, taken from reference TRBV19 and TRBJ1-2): DGGITQSPKYLFRKEGQNVTLSCEQNLNHDAMYWYRQDPGQGLRLIYYSQIVNDFQKGDIAEGYSVSREKKESFPLTVTSAQKNPTAFYLCASSAGGIYGYTFGSGTRLTVV.

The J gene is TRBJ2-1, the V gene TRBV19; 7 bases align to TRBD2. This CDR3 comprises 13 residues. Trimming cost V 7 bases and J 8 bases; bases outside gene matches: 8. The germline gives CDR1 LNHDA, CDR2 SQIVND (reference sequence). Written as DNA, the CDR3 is TGTGCCAGTACCATTGCTGGGGGGGATGAGCAGTTCTTC. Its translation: CASTIAGGDEQFF.

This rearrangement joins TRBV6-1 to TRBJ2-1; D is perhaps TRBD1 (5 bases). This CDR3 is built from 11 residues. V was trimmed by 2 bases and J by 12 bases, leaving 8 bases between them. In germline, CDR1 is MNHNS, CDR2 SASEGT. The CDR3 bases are TGTGCCAGCAGTGAACAGGGATGGCAGTTCTTC. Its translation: CASSEQGWQFF.

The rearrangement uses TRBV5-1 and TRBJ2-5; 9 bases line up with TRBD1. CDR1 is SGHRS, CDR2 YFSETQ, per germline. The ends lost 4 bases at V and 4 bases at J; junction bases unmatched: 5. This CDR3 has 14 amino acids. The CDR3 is CASSPRTGAETQYF. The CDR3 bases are TGCGCCAGCAGCCCTAGGACAGGGGCAGAGACCCAGTACTTC.

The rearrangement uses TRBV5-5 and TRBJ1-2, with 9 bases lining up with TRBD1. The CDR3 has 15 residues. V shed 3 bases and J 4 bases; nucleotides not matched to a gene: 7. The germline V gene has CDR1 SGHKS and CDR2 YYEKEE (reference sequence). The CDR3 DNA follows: TGTGCCAGCAGCTCACAGGGGGCAGGTTCCTATGGCTACACCTTC. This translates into CASSSQGAGSYGYTF. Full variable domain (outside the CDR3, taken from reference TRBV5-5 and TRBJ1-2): DAGVTQSPTHLIKTRGQQVTLRCSPISGHKSVSWYQQVLGQGPQFIFQYYEKEERGRGNFPDRFSARQFPNYSSELNVNALLLGDSALYLCASSSQGAGSYGYTFGSGTRLTVV.

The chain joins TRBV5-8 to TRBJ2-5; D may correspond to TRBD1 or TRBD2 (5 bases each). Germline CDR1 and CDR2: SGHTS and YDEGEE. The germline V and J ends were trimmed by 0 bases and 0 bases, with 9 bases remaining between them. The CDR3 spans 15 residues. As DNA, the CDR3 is TGTGCCAGCAGCTTGGGGGGACGGGACCAAGAGACCCAGTACTTC. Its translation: CASSLGGRDQETQYF.

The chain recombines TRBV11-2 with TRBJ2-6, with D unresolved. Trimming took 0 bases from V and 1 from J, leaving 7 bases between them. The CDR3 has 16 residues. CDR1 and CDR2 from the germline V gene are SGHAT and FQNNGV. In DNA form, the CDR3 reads TGTGCCAGCAGCTTAGATAGGGTATCTGGGGCCAACGTCCTGACTTTC. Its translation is CASSLDRVSGANVLTF.

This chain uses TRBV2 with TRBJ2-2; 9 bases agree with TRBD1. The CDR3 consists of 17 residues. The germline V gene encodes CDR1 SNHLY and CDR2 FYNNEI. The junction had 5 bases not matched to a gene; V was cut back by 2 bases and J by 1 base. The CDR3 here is CASSEIGTGMNTGELFF. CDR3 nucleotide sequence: TGTGCCAGCAGTGAAATTGGGACAGGGATGAACACCGGGGAGCTGTTTTTT.